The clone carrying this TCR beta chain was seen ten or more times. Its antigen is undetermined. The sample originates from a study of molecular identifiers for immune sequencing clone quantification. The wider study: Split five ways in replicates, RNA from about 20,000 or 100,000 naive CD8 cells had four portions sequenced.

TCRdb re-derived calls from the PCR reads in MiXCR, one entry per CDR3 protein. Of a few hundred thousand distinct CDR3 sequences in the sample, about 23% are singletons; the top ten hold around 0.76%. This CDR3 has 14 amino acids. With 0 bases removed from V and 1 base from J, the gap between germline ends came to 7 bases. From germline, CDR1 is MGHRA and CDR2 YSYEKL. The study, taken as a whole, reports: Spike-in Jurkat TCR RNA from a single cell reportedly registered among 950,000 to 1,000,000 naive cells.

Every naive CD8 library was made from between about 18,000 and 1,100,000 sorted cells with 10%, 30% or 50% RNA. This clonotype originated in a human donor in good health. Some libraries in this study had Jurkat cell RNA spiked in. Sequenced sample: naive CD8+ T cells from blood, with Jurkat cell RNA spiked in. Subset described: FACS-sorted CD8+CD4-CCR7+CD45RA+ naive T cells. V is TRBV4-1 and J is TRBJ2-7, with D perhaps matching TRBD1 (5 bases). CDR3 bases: TGCGCCAGCAGCCAAGAACAGGCATCCTACGAGCAGTACTTC. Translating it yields CASSQEQASYEQYF.